This TCR beta chain stems from a study of cytomegalovirus exposure and HLA in healthy donors. Study details: The same platform was used for the roughly 120 validation repertoires as for the approximately 630 first-cohort repertoires, as reported in a later analysis. Findings and caveats of the study: The study flagged about 150 TCR beta chains as cytomegalovirus-associated.

CDR1 and CDR2 from the germline V gene are MNHEY and SMNVEV (reference sequence). V shed 5 bases and J shed 4 bases, with 15 bases lying between them. This CDR3 has 14 residues. The repertoire was sequenced with immunoSEQ multiplex PCR; TCRdb's copy has only in-frame clones and lacks some. Here the sample spans about 180,000 clones, less than 85% being singletons. A remark on this clone: Its antigen is unidentified.

J is TRBJ2-7 and V is TRBV27; possibly TRBD1 for D (6 bases). Input material: PBMCs. This sequence was found in a man aged 18 to 30 in good health and CMV-seropositive. This CDR3 is CASSLEQGWYEQYF. The CDR3, as DNA: TGTGCCAGCAGTCTAGAGCAGGGGTGGTACGAGCAGTACTTC.